The entry that follows covers one T cell receptor beta chain sequence. Its antigen remains unidentified. The junction shows a germline mismatch at one end, possibly a read error. There are 16 amino acids in the CDR3, from cysteine to phenylalanine inclusive. This entry keeps only the CDR3 DNA: 48 bases, framed from base 1. As encoded in the germline V gene, CDR1 is SGHVS while CDR2 is FQNEAQ. CD8 naive samples consisted of CD45RO-negative cells that were positively selected for CCR7, yielding a CD45RA+CCR7+ population without TemRA cells. The donors were healthy, HIV-negative adults who had no recently reported acute infections or vaccinations. Every donor was a Caucasian adult residing in Nashville, Tennessee, USA. After blood collection by leukapheresis, PBMCs were isolated using Ficoll-Histopaque density gradient centrifugation and then cryopreserved in the vapor phase of liquid nitrogen. Analytical flow cytometry was used to check the purity and quantity of every magnetically sorted T cell population. Genomic DNA was isolated from every sorted fraction and measured by UV absorbance on a Nanodrop 2000c.

Using the deep immunoSEQ assay, multiplex PCR amplified TCR CDR3 regions from genomic DNA. Extracted genomic DNA from each cell subset was distributed evenly across all wells of several immunoSEQ 96-well plates, and each plate was treated as a replicate. For sorted subsets, about 220 ng of genomic DNA, equivalent to some 33,000 T cell genomes, went into each replicate PCR. Purified libraries were measured with a Qubit 3.0 fluorometer, size-checked on a Bioanalyzer 2100, and measured again with the KAPA Library Quantification kit. A separate single-read 150-cycle Illumina NextSeq 550 flow cell was used to sequence each immunoSEQ 96-well plate. The source study handled its data this way. Because the immunoSEQ output held only junctional sequences and lacked quality scores, the filtering could not match the filtering applied to full-length reads. Sequences were annotated with PyIR, a Python wrapper for IgBLAST v1.9, using IMGT germline references to assign V/J genes and CDR3. Reads were filtered out if the reads had weak V/J assignments (E-value above 1e-6), no CDR3, stop codons, out-of-frame junctions, or ambiguous translated residues. V3J clonotypes were defined by identical inferred V gene, J gene, and CDR3 amino acid sequence. Percentage overlap between repertoires was computed as shared unique clonotypes divided by the size of the smaller repertoire. Three approaches were used to assess repertoire richness: RTK rarefaction, the Chao1 estimator, and Recon v2.1 estimates of unobserved clonotypes. For all TCRbeta clonotypes obtained by the gDNA method from four donors, generation probabilities were computed with OLGA. This immuneACCESS table, as held by TCRdb, lists in-frame sequences with V and J called but not all clones. Of the missing ones, under half trace to an unresolved V gene in checked studies; the others have no known cause. The V and J calls and the clone size are those of that table, but D and trimming were determined from the DNA. In this sample the table shows roughly 2 million clones, about 94% of which occur a single time. 1% to 1.3% of the sample comes from the top ten.

The sample is drawn from a study of shared clonotypes between healthy human individuals (dated by TCRdb to between 2020 and 2021). About the investigation overall: Three men and two women, aged 18 to 49 years, made up the cohort. For each donor, CD4 naive and CD4 memory were each given three plates, CD8 naive was given two plates, and CD8 memory was given one plate. Between about 0.8 and 9 billion PBMCs per donor were obtained by leukapheresis. Different laboratories and diverse techniques were used to prepare libraries and sequence TCR repertoires, to increase sequencing depth and limit assay-specific biases. The study deeply sequenced blood TCR repertoires of five healthy adults to estimate repertoire size and the extent of clonotype sharing between individuals.

General findings and caveats noted by the study authors: Sampling was restricted to blood, and TCR repertoires in tissues likely differ from the TCR repertoires found in blood. Compared with non-shared clonotypes, clonotypes shared by all four sorted-subset donors had higher generation probabilities. The genetic and exposure-history diversity represented was limited by the small number of donors. Even with the large sequencing depth, rarefaction of the sorted-subset datasets indicated that sequencing was incomplete. Pairwise subsampling indicated that sequencing depth was expected to affect the degree of clonotype sharing among donors. Sharing across a few donors was observed for around 5% of naive CD4, under 4% of naive CD8, about 2.5% of memory CD4, and about 0.4% of memory CD8 clonotypes. Larger estimated clonotype richness was generally found for naive subsets than for memory subsets.

This chain joins TRBV7-8 to TRBJ2-1; the central 10 bases match TRBD2. The sequencing sample was made of naive CD8+ T cells sorted from blood. The meaning of the sample's cell subset or site label: CD45RA+CCR7+. The sequence was collected from a man aged 18 to 35 in good health. In nucleotides, the sequence is TGTGCCAGCACCTTACTCGGGACTAGCGCCTACAATGAGCAGTTCTTC. This yields the protein CASTLLGTSAYNEQFF.